There are a few counts of the clone carrying this T cell receptor (beta chain). What it binds is unknown. These data come from a study of CD8 T cells in ankylosing spondylitis. TCRdb recomputed calls from the 5' RACE reads with MiXCR, one row per CDR3 protein. Of fewer than 750,000 distinct CDR3 sequences listed, about 20% are singletons. Study-wide points: Eight or nine highly homologous variants made up a TCR beta motif that seemed to typify ankylosing spondylitis blood.

This CDR3 has 15 residues. Germline CDR1 reads SGHRS; CDR2 reads YFSETQ. V trimming: 3 bases; J trimming: 6 bases; junction bases outside the gene matches: 11. The rearrangement joins TRBV5-1 to TRBJ1-2, with TRBD1 identical over 7 bases. The sequence was collected from a male donor with ankylosing spondylitis. Material: blood, either unsorted or a sorted T cell fraction (not recorded which). The CDR3: CASSSSAQGSDGYTF. The CDR3 DNA follows: TGCGCCAGCAGCTCGAGTGCACAGGGGAGCGATGGCTACACCTTC.